This entry features one TCR beta chain sequence. Its antigen is undetermined. Relative to the germline gene, one junction end is altered; a read error may explain this. The CDR3 loop spans 12 amino acids. CDR1 SEHNR and CDR2 FQNEAQ come from the germline V gene (reference sequence). The source of the sample is a study of cytomegalovirus exposure and HLA in healthy donors. Overall study context: An earlier analysis found some 100 million unique TCR beta sequences from about 190 million T cells. Overall study findings and caveats: When analyzed later, a missense DCLRE1C variant was found to be linked to TCR beta V- and J-gene trimming. Despite most TCR sequences being rare, some public TCRs occurred in many donors. There were a few CMV-associated chains whose specificity for CMV antigens was confirmed in vitro.

The PCR was carried out with 60 Vbeta primers and 13 Jbeta primers. Produced via immunoSEQ multiplex PCR; TCRdb's table is partial and in-frame only. The repertoire consists of about 180,000 clones, with roughly 79% occurring once and the leading ten covering 5% to 7%. The sequence derives from a man in his forties in good health and CMV-seropositive. The gene calls are TRBV7-9 and TRBJ1-2; no clear D gene. Sequenced material: PBMCs. The CDR3 loop is CATLTGYQQYAF. For the CDR3, the DNA is TGTGCCACCCTCACGGGGTACCAGCAATATGCCTTC. The full variable domain, rest sourced from reference TRBV7-9 and TRBJ1-2, is DTGVSQNPRHKITKRGQNVTFRCDPISEHNRLYWYRQTLGQGPEFLTYFQNEAQLEKSRLLSDRFSAERPKGSFSTLEIQRTEQGDSAMYLCATLTGYQQYAFGSGTRLTVV.